This T cell receptor (beta chain) emerged from a study of shared clonotypes between healthy human individuals. The protocol was immunoSEQ multiplex PCR, while the TCRdb copy is restricted to in-frame clones and leaves out a portion. The sample yields about 490,000 clones, over 65% seen once. This clone has at least ten counts. This CDR3 contains 13 residues. In germline, CDR1 is SGHTA, CDR2 FQGTGA. The V end lost 2 bases, the J end lost 4 bases, and 6 bases lay between the germline ends. The chain joins TRBV7-3 to TRBJ2-1, with D possibly TRBD2 on 6 matching bases. The sample consisted of PBMCs. This sequence originates from a woman aged 40 to 50 in good health. Some clones in this sample may be carry-over from other donors' samples. CDR3 sequence (DNA): TGTGCCAGCAGCTTACGGGAGTACAATGAGCAGTTCTTC. Its protein product is CASSLREYNEQFF.